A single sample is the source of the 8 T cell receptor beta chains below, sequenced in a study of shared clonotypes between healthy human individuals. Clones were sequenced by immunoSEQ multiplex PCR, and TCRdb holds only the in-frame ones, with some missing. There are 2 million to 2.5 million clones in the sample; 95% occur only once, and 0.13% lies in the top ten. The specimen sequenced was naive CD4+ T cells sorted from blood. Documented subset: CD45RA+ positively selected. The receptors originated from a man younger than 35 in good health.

The CDR3 nucleotides are TGTGCCAGCAGCTTAACCAGCTCCTATAATTCACCCCTCCACTTT. Its protein product is CASSLTSSYNSPLHF. V and J are TRBV7-9 and TRBJ1-6, with D unresolved. The CDR3 loop spans 15 amino acids. Germline V gene data show CDR1 as SEHNR and CDR2 as FQNEAQ (reference sequence). Trimming left V 2 bases short and J 0 bases short, with 5 bases between. Full variable domain (remainder filled in from reference TRBV7-9 and TRBJ1-6): DTGVSQNPRHKITKRGQNVTFRCDPISEHNRLYWYRQTLGQGPEFLTYFQNEAQLEKSRLLSDRFSAERPKGSFSTLEIQRTEQGDSAMYLCASSLTSSYNSPLHFGNGTRLTVT.

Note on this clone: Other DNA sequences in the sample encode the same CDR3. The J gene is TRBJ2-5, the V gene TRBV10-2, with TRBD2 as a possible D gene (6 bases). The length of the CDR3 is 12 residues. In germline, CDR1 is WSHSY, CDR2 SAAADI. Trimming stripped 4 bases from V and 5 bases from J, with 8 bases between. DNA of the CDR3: TGCGCCAGCAGTGGAAGCGGGGAGACCCAGTACTTC. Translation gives CASSGSGETQYF.

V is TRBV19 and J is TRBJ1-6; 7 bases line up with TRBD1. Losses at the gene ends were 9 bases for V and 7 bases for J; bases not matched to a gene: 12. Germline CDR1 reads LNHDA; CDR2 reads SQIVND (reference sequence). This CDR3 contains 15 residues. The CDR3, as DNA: TGTGCCAGCGGGCTCCCCGGGACAGCAAATTCACCCCTCCACTTT. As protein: CASGLPGTANSPLHF.

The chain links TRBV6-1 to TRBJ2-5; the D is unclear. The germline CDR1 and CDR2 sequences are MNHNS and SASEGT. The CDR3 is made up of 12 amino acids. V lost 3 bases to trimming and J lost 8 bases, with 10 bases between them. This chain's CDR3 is CASSDSSDTQYF. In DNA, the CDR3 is TGTGCCAGCAGTGACAGCTCTGATACCCAGTACTTC.

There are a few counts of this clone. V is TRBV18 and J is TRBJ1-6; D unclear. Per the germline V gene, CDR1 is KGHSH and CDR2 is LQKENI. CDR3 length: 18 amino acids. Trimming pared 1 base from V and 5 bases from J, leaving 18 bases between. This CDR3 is CASSPQLGWGVNNSPLHF. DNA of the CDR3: TGTGCCAGCTCACCACAGTTGGGATGGGGAGTCAATAATTCACCCCTCCACTTT.

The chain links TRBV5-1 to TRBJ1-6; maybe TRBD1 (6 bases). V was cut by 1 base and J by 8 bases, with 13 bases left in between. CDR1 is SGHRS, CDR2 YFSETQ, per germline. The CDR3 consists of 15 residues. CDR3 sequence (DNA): TGCGCCAGCAGCTTGTCAGAGACAGGAGATTCACCCCTCCACTTT. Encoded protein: CASSLSETGDSPLHF. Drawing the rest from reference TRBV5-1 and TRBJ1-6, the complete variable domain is KAGVTQTPRYLIKTRGQQVTLSCSPISGHRSVSWYQQTPGQGLQFLFEYFSETQRNKGNFPGRFSGRQFSNSRSEMNVSTLELGDSALYLCASSLSETGDSPLHFGNGTRLTVT.

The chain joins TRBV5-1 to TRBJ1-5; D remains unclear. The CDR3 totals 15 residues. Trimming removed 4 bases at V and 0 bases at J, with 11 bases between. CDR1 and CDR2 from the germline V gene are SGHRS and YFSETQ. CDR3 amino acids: CASSLDARSNQPQHF. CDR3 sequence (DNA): TGCGCCAGCAGCCTGGACGCACGTAGCAATCAGCCCCAGCATTTT.

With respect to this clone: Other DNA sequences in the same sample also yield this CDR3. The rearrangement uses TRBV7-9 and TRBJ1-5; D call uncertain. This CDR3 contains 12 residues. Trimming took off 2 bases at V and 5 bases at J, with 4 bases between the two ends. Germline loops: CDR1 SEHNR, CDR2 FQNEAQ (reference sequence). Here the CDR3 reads CASSLTDQPQHF. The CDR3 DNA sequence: TGTGCCAGCAGCTTAACCGATCAGCCCCAGCATTTT.